Below are 13 T cell receptor beta chains sequenced from a single sample in a study of blood T cell repertoires in COVID-19. The repertoire was sequenced with immunoSEQ multiplex PCR; TCRdb's copy has only in-frame clones and lacks some. The table lists about 180,000 clones, more than 75% of them singletons, with 0.95% to 1.5% in the top ten. Input material: PBMCs or T cells enriched from blood (not recorded which). Receptors originate from a human donor with acute COVID-19. The donor label of this sample is uncertain.

The chain couples TRBV5-1 to TRBJ1-2; a weak D match, TRBD1 (5 bases). The CDR3 spans 12 residues. Germline V lookup: CDR1 SGHRS, CDR2 YFSETQ. V was pared by 5 bases and J by 3 bases, with 8 bases between. CDR3 sequence: CASRRGDYGYTF. The CDR3 region has the DNA TGCGCCAGCAGAAGGGGCGACTATGGCTACACCTTC.

This chain uses TRBV30 with TRBJ1-1; TRBD1 agrees at 9 bases. Germline trimming cut 0 bases from V and 3 bases from J; bases unmatched to any gene: 2. The CDR3 runs 14 residues. CDR1 and CDR2 (germline): GTSNPN, SVGIG (reference sequence). CDR3 DNA: TGTGCCTGGAGTGTTACAGGGGGCTACACTGAAGCTTTCTTT. It encodes CAWSVTGGYTEAFF.

This rearrangement joins TRBV6-5 to TRBJ1-6; maybe TRBD1 (5 bases). V lost 6 bases, J lost 10 bases, and 13 bases lay in between. Looked up from germline, CDR1 is MNHEY and CDR2 is SVGAGI. The CDR3 is 13 amino acids. The CDR3 here is CASSQGLDSPLHF. The CDR3 nucleotides read TGTGCCAGCAGCCAGGGTTTAGACTCACCCCTCCACTTT.

This chain links TRBV5-1 with TRBJ2-5, with D unresolved. The CDR3 is 16 amino acids. Trimming took 0 bases from V and 2 from J, leaving 14 bases between them. CDR1 SGHRS and CDR2 YFSETQ come from the germline V gene. The CDR3 sequence: CASSLGGNGAQETQYF. Written as DNA, the CDR3 is TGCGCCAGCAGCTTGGGCGGCAACGGCGCGCAAGAGACCCAGTACTTC. The variable domain in full, completed from reference TRBV5-1 and TRBJ2-5, reads KAGVTQTPRYLIKTRGQQVTLSCSPISGHRSVSWYQQTPGQGLQFLFEYFSETQRNKGNFPGRFSGRQFSNSRSEMNVSTLELGDSALYLCASSLGGNGAQETQYFGPGTRLLVL.

The chain uses TRBV3-1 (or the pseudogene TRBV3-2) and TRBJ2-7; 9 bases are shared with TRBD1. The CDR3 has 16 residues. V gave up 6 bases and J gave up 5 bases; unmatched junction bases: 14. Germline V CDR1 and CDR2: LGHDT, YNNKEL (reference sequence). In DNA, the CDR3 is TGTGCCAGCAGTCAGATCGGGACAGGGAGCCGAAACGAGCAGTACTTC. Protein product: CASSQIGTGSRNEQYF.

V and J are TRBV11-2 and TRBJ2-5; TRBD2 agrees at 8 bases. The CDR3 consists of 17 residues. V shed 0 bases and J 5 bases; nucleotides not matched to a gene: 11. In germline, CDR1 is SGHAT, CDR2 FQNNGV. This CDR3 reads CASSLEAGAGAVETQYF. The CDR3 DNA reads as TGTGCCAGCAGCTTAGAGGCGGGAGCGGGGGCCGTGGAGACCCAGTACTTC.

The chain couples TRBV6-5 to TRBJ1-2; TRBD1 matches 9 bases. The CDR3 consists of 13 residues. Per germline, CDR1 MNHEY and CDR2 SVGAGI. J lost 8 bases, V lost 4 bases, and 5 bases had no gene match. The CDR3 DNA reads as TGTGCCAGCAGTTTACAGGGGGCGGGAGGCTACACCTTC. Its translation: CASSLQGAGGYTF.

A single count supports this clone. The CDR3 sequence: CASTGLQSQETQYF. The CDR3 DNA follows: TGTGCCAGCACCGGATTACAGAGTCAAGAGACCCAGTACTTC. V gene TRBV2 combines with J gene TRBJ2-5; D call uncertain. The CDR3 consists of 14 residues. The V end lost 7 bases, the J end lost 2 bases, and 14 bases lay between the germline ends. Germline-derived CDR1 and CDR2 are SNHLY and FYNNEI.

Regarding this clone: This sample includes further DNA sequences coding for the same CDR3. The chain combines TRBV6-5 with TRBJ2-7; 8 bases align to TRBD1. CDR1 and CDR2 (germline): MNHEY, SVGAGI. V dropped 3 bases and J dropped 0; count of bases not matched to a gene: 1. This CDR3 spans 14 amino acids. CDR3 loop: CASSYGQGSYEQYF. The CDR3 nucleotides are TGTGCCAGCAGTTATGGACAGGGCTCCTACGAGCAGTACTTC.

This sequence joins TRBV19 and TRBJ2-6; 9 bases match TRBD1. Per the germline V gene, CDR1 is LNHDA and CDR2 is SQIVND (reference sequence). The V and J ends lost 3 bases and 2 bases, in that order; junction bases with no gene match: 5. This CDR3 comprises 17 residues. CDR3 DNA: TGTGCCAGTAGTATCAACAGGGGGCAGGCTGGGGCCAACGTCCTGACTTTC. Translation gives CASSINRGQAGANVLTF. The full variable domain, with the rest looked up from reference TRBV19 and TRBJ2-6, is DGGITQSPKYLFRKEGQNVTLSCEQNLNHDAMYWYRQDPGQGLRLIYYSQIVNDFQKGDIAEGYSVSREKKESFPLTVTSAQKNPTAFYLCASSINRGQAGANVLTFGAGSRLTVL.

The chain couples TRBV2 to TRBJ1-2; 7 bases agree with TRBD1. Germline V gene sequence: CDR1 SNHLY, CDR2 FYNNEI. The CDR3 length is 16 residues. Trimming removed 10 bases from V and 4 bases from J; junction bases left unmatched: 18. The CDR3 loop is CATFGQGVRLVYGYTF. CDR3 DNA: TGTGCCACCTTCGGGCAGGGGGTTCGGTTAGTCTATGGCTACACCTTC.

A single count supports this clone. The chain recombines TRBV4-1 with TRBJ1-6; 7 nucleotides match TRBD1. This CDR3 is 15 amino acids long. Per the germline V gene, CDR1 is MGHRA and CDR2 is YSYEKL. With 0 bases clipped from V and 8 bases from J, the junction kept 4 bases outside the gene matches. CDR3 region: CASSQDGTVYSPLHF. In nucleotides, the CDR3 is TGCGCCAGCAGCCAAGATGGGACAGTCTATTCACCCCTCCACTTT.

The sample holds one count of this clone. V is TRBV2 and J is TRBJ1-2, with TRBD1 matching 7 bases. V shed 11 bases and J 0 bases; nucleotides not matched to a gene: 3. This CDR3 is built from 12 residues. Germline V gene lookup returns CDR1 SNHLY and CDR2 FYNNEI. CDR3 amino acids: CAQGGTNYGYTF. The CDR3 coding sequence is TGTGCCCAAGGGGGCACTAACTATGGCTACACCTTC.